This entry features one TCR beta chain sequence. Its specificity is not known. This may be a read error: a much more frequent sequence differs by one nucleotide. As previously described, bulk TCR libraries were made using listed TCR primers. A single record per CDR3 protein comes from TCRdb applying MiXCR to the PCR reads. The table shows 85,000 to 100,000 distinct CDR3 sequences, with approximately 25% occurring only once. The sample belongs to a study of molecular identifiers for immune sequencing clone quantification. CDR1 SNHLY and CDR2 FYNNEI come from the germline V gene. The CDR3 is 18 residues long. The trim removed 0 bases at V and 7 bases at J, leaving 14 bases unmatched. Study-wide points: Among effectors, clones above 20 RNA copies held over 99% of molecules; among naive cells, under 1%. Sizes of highly expanded clones could be underestimated through identical TCRs sharing a barcode.

The naive CD8 libraries originated from between roughly 18,000 and 1,000,000 sorted cells and drew on 10%, 30% or 50% RNA. This TCR was recovered from a human donor in good health. Some libraries in this study had Jurkat cell RNA spiked in. Sample: naive CD8+ T cells from blood, with Jurkat cell RNA spiked in. Specified subset: FACS-sorted CD8+CD4-CCR7+CD45RA+ naive T cells. The V call is TRBV2, the J call TRBJ2-5; 10 bases map to TRBD2. In DNA form, the CDR3 reads TGTGCCAGCAGTGAAGCCCCACTAGCGGGAAACTCCAGAGCGACCCAGTACTTC. The encoded protein is CASSEAPLAGNSRATQYF.